These 9 T cell receptor beta chains were sequenced from one sample in a study of T-cell reconstitution after alpha-beta-depleted transplantation in children. Unique molecular identifiers were built into the TCRbeta library. Using its own MiXCR run on the PCR reads, TCRdb lists one record per CDR3 protein. The repertoire holds fewer than 250,000 distinct CDR3 sequences, with roughly 8.2% as singletons. Sequenced here: PBMCs, mostly from graft donor cells, sampled 180 days after TCRalphabeta/CD19-depleted stem cell transplant. The receptors were sampled from a male patient younger than 18 who had a stem cell transplant for acute lymphoblastic leukemia, so the T cells may come from the graft donor.

This clonotype was observed many times. V and J are TRBV6-2 or TRBV6-3 and TRBJ2-7; 10 bases fit TRBD2. V lost 5 bases, J lost 2 bases, and 3 bases stayed unmatched. The CDR3 contains 14 residues. Germline CDR1 MNHEY, CDR2 SVGEGT. In DNA, the CDR3 is TGTGCCAGCAGTCAAAGCGGGAGGGCCTACGAGCAGTACTTC. It is translated as CASSQSGRAYEQYF.

This chain links TRBV12-3 or TRBV12-4 with TRBJ2-2; D gene unclear. V lost 4 bases and J lost 7, with 7 bases in between. The CDR3 totals 12 residues. The CDR3 bases are TGTGCCAGCAGTTCCCCGAGCGGGGAGCTGTTTTTT. This encodes CASSSPSGELFF.

This clonotype was observed at least ten times. This chain joins TRBV20-1 and TRBJ1-2; the D gene is possibly TRBD1 (5 bases). Germline-derived CDR1 and CDR2 are DFQATT and SNEGSKA (reference sequence). Deletions cut 5 bases from V and 1 base from J, with 14 bases between. The length of the CDR3 is 14 residues. The CDR3 protein is CSAFPQGVNYGYTF. CDR3 nucleotides: TGCAGTGCTTTCCCCCAGGGAGTTAACTATGGCTACACCTTC.

This clonotype was recorded many times. The chain recombines TRBV10-3 with TRBJ2-3, with 10 bases identical to TRBD2. The germline V gene has CDR1 ENHRY and CDR2 SYGVKD. This CDR3 has 13 residues. Unmatched junction bases numbered 1, after V lost 9 bases and J lost 1 base. The CDR3 DNA reads as TGTGCCATAGGGACTAGCGGCACAGATACGCAGTATTTT. Translation: CAIGTSGTDTQYF.

This clonotype was recorded at least ten times. V is TRBV4-2 and J is TRBJ2-2, with D uncertain. V lost 5 bases and J 5 bases, leaving 12 bases between the germline ends. The germline gives CDR1 LGHNA, CDR2 YNFKEQ. This CDR3 contains 14 residues. The CDR3 protein is CASSGEMGTGELFF. As DNA, the CDR3 is TGTGCCAGCAGCGGCGAAATGGGAACCGGGGAGCTGTTTTTT.

This clonotype has a count of ten or more. The chain carries TRBV7-8 and TRBJ2-1, with 8 bases fitting TRBD2. CDR1 and CDR2 from the germline V gene are SGHVS and FQNEAQ. V shed 7 bases and J 5 bases; nucleotides not matched to a gene: 16. The CDR3 is made up of 17 amino acids. The CDR3 reads CASTLAPERGRDNEQFF. For the CDR3, the DNA is TGTGCCAGCACCCTAGCCCCTGAGCGGGGGAGGGACAATGAGCAGTTCTTC.

This clonotype was seen many times. The chain combines TRBV19 with TRBJ1-1, with 9 bases identical to TRBD1. Germline trimming cut 3 bases from V and 6 bases from J; bases unmatched to any gene: 8. Germline-derived CDR1 and CDR2 are LNHDA and SQIVND (reference sequence). There are 15 residues in the CDR3. Here the CDR3 reads CASSMTGDRVAEAFF. CDR3 DNA sequence: TGTGCCAGTAGTATGACTGGGGACAGGGTAGCTGAAGCTTTCTTT.

The table lists this clonotype with many counts. The chain has TRBV6-5 and TRBJ2-5; tentatively, D is TRBD1 or TRBD2 (6 bases each). The CDR3 runs to 14 residues. V lost 2 bases to trimming and J lost 5 bases, with 12 bases between them. From germline, CDR1 is MNHEY and CDR2 SVGAGI. The CDR3 protein is CASSYGGPPETQYF. The CDR3 DNA is TGTGCCAGCAGTTACGGGGGGCCCCCGGAGACCCAGTACTTC.

A remark on this clonotype: A much larger clonotype is one base distant, so this may be a read error. The chain recombines TRBV4-3 with TRBJ1-2; D unresolved. This CDR3 has 14 amino acids. Germline CDR1 is LGHNA and CDR2 is YSLEER. CDR3 sequence (DNA): TGCGCCAGCAGCCAAGAGAGGGTTCGCTATGGCTACAACTTC. Protein product: CASSQERVRYGYNF.